Listed here are 28 T cell receptor beta chains from one sample, sequenced in a study of T cells in Graves' hyperthyroidism and ophthalmopathy. Authors of the study amplified TCR beta CDR3 regions from RNA transcripts. An initial round of RT-PCR targeting the TCR CDR3 relied on the HTBI primer set. MiXCR was run by TCRdb on the multiplex PCR reads, yielding one entry per CDR3 protein. The data hold under 700,000 distinct CDR3 sequences, with 35% to 55% observed a single time. The sequenced sample was peripheral blood or thyroid tissue (not recorded which). The receptors derive from a woman aged 18-29 years with Graves' hyperthyroidism.

This clonotype has at least ten counts. The rearrangement joins TRBV29-1 to TRBJ1-4, with 12 nucleotides matching TRBD1. This CDR3 spans 13 amino acids. Losses at the gene ends were 4 bases for V and 10 bases for J; bases not matched to a gene: 4. Germline values: CDR1 SQVTM, CDR2 ANQGSEA. For the CDR3, the DNA is TGCAGCGTTGGGGGACAGGGGGCTGGAAAACTGTTTTTT. Encoded protein: CSVGGQGAGKLFF.

V is TRBV11-2 and J is TRBJ1-1, with D possibly TRBD1 on 6 matching bases. Germline V CDR1 and CDR2: SGHAT, FQNNGV. V lost 1 base and J 3 bases, leaving 18 bases between the germline ends. The length of the CDR3 is 17 residues. CDR3 sequence reads: CASSLGYGTPRDTEAFF. The CDR3 DNA sequence: TGTGCCAGCAGCTTAGGGTACGGGACACCCCGGGACACTGAAGCTTTCTTT.

The V and J genes are TRBV29-1 and TRBJ2-5; TRBD2 aligns across 7 bases. V lost 3 bases, J lost 0 bases, and 7 bases stayed unmatched. The CDR3 has 15 amino acids. Germline V gene sequence: CDR1 SQVTM, CDR2 ANQGSEA. Written as DNA, the CDR3 is TGCAGCGTTGACGGGGCGGGAGCCCACCAAGAGACCCAGTACTTC. This translates into CSVDGAGAHQETQYF.

This clonotype was detected a few times. The V gene is TRBV7-2, the J gene TRBJ1-2; D gene unclear. The V and J ends lost 1 base and 7 bases respectively, with 13 bases between them. Germline CDR1 is SGHTA and CDR2 is FQGNSA. CDR3 size: 14 residues. CDR3 in amino acids: CASSLDSVRAGYTF. CDR3 coding DNA: TGTGCCAGCAGCTTAGATTCGGTCCGCGCTGGCTACACCTTC.

This clonotype occurred many times. V usage is TRBV10-3 and J usage is TRBJ1-6; tentative D call: TRBD1 (6 bases). The length of the CDR3 is 15 residues. CDR1 is ENHRY, CDR2 SYGVKD, per germline. The V end was cut by 6 bases, the J end by 0 bases, with 9 bases between. The CDR3 here is CAISGQSSYNSPLHF. CDR3 DNA: TGTGCCATCAGCGGACAGAGCTCCTATAATTCACCCCTCCACTTT.

This clonotype was detected only a few times. The V and J genes are TRBV13 and TRBJ2-7; 7 bases match TRBD2. The ends lost 5 bases at V and 0 bases at J; junction bases unmatched: 7. This CDR3 is 15 amino acids long. Germline CDR1 reads PRHDT; CDR2 reads FYEKMQ (reference sequence). The CDR3 region is CASSPWRENSYEQYF. CDR3 nucleotides: TGTGCCAGCAGCCCCTGGCGGGAGAACTCCTACGAGCAGTACTTC.

This clonotype showed up just once. The chain joins TRBV11-2 to TRBJ2-7, with 9 bases lining up with TRBD1. In germline, CDR1 is SGHAT, CDR2 FQNNGV. V lost 6 bases and J lost 0; bases outside the gene matches: 9. CDR3 size: 16 residues. Here the CDR3 reads CASSYPQGAYSYEQYF. CDR3 in DNA: TGTGCCAGCAGTTACCCACAGGGGGCTTACTCCTACGAGCAGTACTTC. Together with reference TRBV11-2 and TRBJ2-7, the CDR3 gives the full variable domain: EAGVAQSPRYKIIEKRQSVAFWCNPISGHATLYWYQQILGQGPKLLIQFQNNGVVDDSQLPKDRFSAERLKGVDSTLKIQPAKLEDSAVYLCASSYPQGAYSYEQYFGPGTRLTVT.

In this sample, this clonotype turned up many times. The chain recombines TRBV10-3 with TRBJ1-1, with unresolved D. From germline, CDR1 is ENHRY and CDR2 SYGVKD. Trimming left V 10 bases short and J 1 base short, with 16 bases between. This CDR3 region has 14 residues. CDR3 protein: CATQDRRTNTEAFF. Here the CDR3 DNA reads TGTGCCACCCAGGACCGAAGGACGAACACTGAAGCTTTCTTT.

This chain joins TRBV10-3 and TRBJ1-6; 8 bases are shared with TRBD1. The CDR3 spans 18 residues. The germline V gene has CDR1 ENHRY and CDR2 SYGVKD. V lost 6 bases and J lost 6; bases outside the gene matches: 16. In nucleotides, the CDR3 is TGTGCCATCAGGGCAACCGACAGTAATCAGGGGGCTAATTCACCCCTCCACTTT. Its protein is CAIRATDSNQGANSPLHF.

The chain carries TRBV6-5 and TRBJ1-5; D is unclear. V was trimmed by 7 bases and J by 2 bases, leaving 6 bases between them. The CDR3 totals 12 residues. Germline CDR1 and CDR2: MNHEY and SVGAGI. The chain's CDR3 is CASTEGNQPQHF. The CDR3 nucleotides read TGTGCCAGCACGGAGGGCAATCAGCCCCAGCATTTT.

CDR3 bases: TGCGCCAGCAGCCAAGACCAACAGGGCGAGAAGACCCAGTACTTC. It translates to CASSQDQQGEKTQYF. The rearrangement joins TRBV4-1 to TRBJ2-5, with D possibly being TRBD1 (6 bases). The V and J ends lost 0 bases and 6 bases respectively, with 14 bases between them. The CDR3 extends over 15 amino acids. CDR1 is MGHRA and CDR2 is YSYEKL in the germline V gene.

This clonotype was recorded once. Germline and junction disagree at one end, which may indicate a read error. This chain links TRBV10-3 with TRBJ2-7, with 9 positions matching TRBD2. This CDR3 has 17 amino acids. Per the germline V gene, CDR1 is ENHRY and CDR2 is SYGVKD. The CDR3 DNA sequence: TGTGCCATCGGTGACTATAGCGGGAGAGGGGGCTCCTACGAGCAGTACTTC. This sequence encodes CAIGDYSGRGGSYEQYF.

CDR3 loop: CASSLGDRNSPLHF. The CDR3 region has the DNA TGTGCCAGCAGCTTAGGGGACAGAAATTCACCCCTCCACTTT. This chain joins TRBV11-2 and TRBJ1-6; 7 nucleotides line up with TRBD1. Germline assignment: CDR1 SGHAT and CDR2 FQNNGV. The trim removed 1 base at V and 7 bases at J, leaving 1 base unmatched. The CDR3 is 14 amino acids. Complete variable domain (other parts from reference TRBV11-2 and TRBJ1-6): EAGVAQSPRYKIIEKRQSVAFWCNPISGHATLYWYQQILGQGPKLLIQFQNNGVVDDSQLPKDRFSAERLKGVDSTLKIQPAKLEDSAVYLCASSLGDRNSPLHFGNGTRLTVT.

This clonotype was seen ten or more times. The chain employs TRBV19 and TRBJ1-2, with TRBD1 matching over 10 bases. V was pared by 6 bases and J by 7 bases, with 8 bases of the junction left unmatched. The CDR3 is 14 amino acids. Germline-derived CDR1 and CDR2 are LNHDA and SQIVND (reference sequence). CDR3 DNA sequence: TGTGCCAGTAGCCCTACGGGACAGGGGCTTGGCTACACCTTC. This sequence encodes CASSPTGQGLGYTF.

The chain's CDR3 is CASRADRGFKNQPQHF. CDR3 DNA sequence: TGTGCCAGCAGGGCGGACAGGGGTTTTAAAAATCAGCCCCAGCATTTT. The genes are TRBV2 and TRBJ1-5, with TRBD1 matching over 9 bases. Trimming took 6 bases from V and 4 from J; bases not matched to a gene: 10. Germline CDR1 SNHLY, CDR2 FYNNEI. The CDR3 loop spans 16 amino acids.

The rearrangement links TRBV7-9 to TRBJ1-1; D is perhaps TRBD1 (5 bases). The CDR3 has 17 residues. V was clipped by 2 bases and J by 2 bases, with 18 bases between them. Germline V lookup: CDR1 SEHNR, CDR2 FQNEAQ (reference sequence). CDR3 sequence: CASSLRSRGRSNTEAFF. The CDR3, as DNA: TGTGCCAGCAGCTTAAGATCGAGGGGCCGCTCAAACACTGAAGCTTTCTTT.

CDR3 amino acids: CASSPRAGGGRDEQFF. CDR3 bases: TGTGCCAGCAGCCCGCGCGCGGGAGGGGGGAGGGACGAGCAGTTCTTC. V usage is TRBV7-3 and J usage is TRBJ2-7; 9 bases are shared with TRBD2. The J call could be wrong; TRBJ2-1 is a better fit for the DNA end. The germline gives CDR1 SGHTA, CDR2 FQGTGA. The CDR3 covers 16 residues.

A remark on this clonotype: A read error is possible here, since a much larger clone lies one base away. This sequence joins TRBV24-1 and TRBJ2-2; possibly TRBD1 or TRBD2 for D (5 bases each). There are 15 residues in the CDR3. Per the germline V gene, CDR1 is KGHDR and CDR2 is SFDVKD. The chain's CDR3 is CATSDQGRPTGELSF. CDR3 DNA: TGTGCCACCAGTGATCAGGGACGGCCGACCGGGGAGCTGTCTTTT.

This clonotype has more than one count but fewer than ten. V is TRBV19 and J is TRBJ1-1; 9 bases are shared with TRBD1. V shed 4 bases and J 4 bases; nucleotides not matched to a gene: 10. This CDR3 is 16 amino acids long. In germline, CDR1 is LNHDA, CDR2 SQIVND (reference sequence). The DNA of the CDR3 is TGTGCCAGTAGTACCGACAGGGGGAGTCGTCCCACTGAAGCTTTCTTT. Translating it yields CASSTDRGSRPTEAFF.

As DNA, the CDR3 is TGTGCCAGCAGTTACCCAGGCATGAACACTGAAGCTTTCTTT. It encodes CASSYPGMNTEAFF. The rearrangement uses TRBV6-2 or TRBV6-3 and TRBJ1-1; D unclear. With 2 bases removed from V and 0 bases from J, the gap between germline ends came to 7 bases. The germline CDR1 and CDR2 sequences are MNHEY and SVGEGT. This CDR3 has 14 residues.

This clonotype was recorded a few times. The rearrangement uses TRBV7-2 and TRBJ1-1; D gene ambiguous. V dropped 3 bases and J dropped 4 bases, with 15 bases sitting between them. The CDR3 runs to 15 residues. The germline CDR1 and CDR2 sequences are SGHTA and FQGNSA. The CDR3 sequence: CASSLQVMFRTEAFF. The CDR3 DNA sequence: TGTGCCAGCAGCTTGCAGGTTATGTTTCGCACTGAAGCTTTCTTT.

The chain couples TRBV2 to TRBJ1-2; tentative D call: TRBD1 (5 bases). The V and J ends lost 2 bases and 2 bases respectively, with 12 bases between them. The CDR3 spans 15 residues. Germline V CDR1 and CDR2: SNHLY, FYNNEI. The CDR3 protein is CASSESIRGNYGYTF. CDR3 DNA: TGTGCCAGCAGTGAATCTATTCGGGGGAACTATGGCTACACCTTC.

As for this clonotype: A much larger clone differs by one base, so this may be a read error. This chain connects TRBV7-6 to TRBJ1-2; 7 positions match TRBD1. The CDR3 is 13 amino acids. Per the germline V gene, CDR1 is SGHVS and CDR2 is FNYEAQ. The CDR3 spells CAISGQEGYGYTF. CDR3 bases: TGTGCCATCAGCGGACAGGAAGGCTATGGCTACACCTTC.

The V call is TRBV20-1, the J call TRBJ2-5, with TRBD2 matching over 10 bases. CDR3 length: 14 residues. V trimming: 6 bases; J trimming: 3 bases; junction bases outside the gene matches: 7. Per the germline V gene, CDR1 is DFQATT and CDR2 is SNEGSKA (reference sequence). The CDR3 here is CSATRTSGEETQYF. In DNA form, the CDR3 reads TGCAGTGCCACTCGGACTAGCGGAGAAGAGACCCAGTACTTC.

J is TRBJ2-5 and V is TRBV25-1; unclear D gene. The CDR3 contains 14 residues. Germline V CDR1 and CDR2: MGHDK, SYGVNS. CDR3 DNA sequence: TGTGCTAGGGCTACCCTATGGTGCCAAGAGACCCAGTACTTC. It translates to CARATLWCQETQYF.

This clonotype showed up many times. The rearrangement joins TRBV2 to TRBJ2-7; possibly TRBD1 or TRBD2 for D (5 bases each). The CDR3 is 14 residues long. Trimming left V 5 bases short and J 0 bases short, with 11 bases between. Germline CDR1 SNHLY, CDR2 FYNNEI. CDR3 region: CASSTGTASYEQYF. CDR3 DNA: TGTGCCAGCAGTACCGGGACGGCCTCCTACGAGCAGTACTTC. Variable domain in full (rest from reference TRBV2 and TRBJ2-7): EPEVTQTPSHQVTQMGQEVILRCVPISNHLYFYWYRQILGQKVEFLVSFYNNEISEKSEIFDDQFSVERPDGSNFTLKIRSTKLEDSAMYFCASSTGTASYEQYFGPGTRLTVT.

This sequence joins TRBV7-9 and TRBJ2-5; D uncertain. The germline gives CDR1 SEHNR, CDR2 FQNEAQ (reference sequence). The V end lost 5 bases, the J end lost 5 bases, and 9 bases lay between the germline ends. The CDR3 runs 12 residues. The CDR3 sequence: CASSPSVETQYF. The CDR3 DNA follows: TGTGCCAGCAGCCCCTCAGTTGAGACCCAGTACTTC.

This clonotype has more than one count but fewer than ten. CDR3 sequence reads: CASSLQGTIYEQYF. In DNA, the CDR3 is TGTGCCAGCAGCCTGCAGGGGACGATCTACGAGCAGTACTTC. This chain links TRBV7-9 with TRBJ2-7, with a possible D match to TRBD1 (6 bases). V was cut by 5 bases and J by 3 bases, with 14 bases left in between. The CDR3 contains 14 residues. Looked up from germline, CDR1 is SEHNR and CDR2 is FQNEAQ (reference sequence).